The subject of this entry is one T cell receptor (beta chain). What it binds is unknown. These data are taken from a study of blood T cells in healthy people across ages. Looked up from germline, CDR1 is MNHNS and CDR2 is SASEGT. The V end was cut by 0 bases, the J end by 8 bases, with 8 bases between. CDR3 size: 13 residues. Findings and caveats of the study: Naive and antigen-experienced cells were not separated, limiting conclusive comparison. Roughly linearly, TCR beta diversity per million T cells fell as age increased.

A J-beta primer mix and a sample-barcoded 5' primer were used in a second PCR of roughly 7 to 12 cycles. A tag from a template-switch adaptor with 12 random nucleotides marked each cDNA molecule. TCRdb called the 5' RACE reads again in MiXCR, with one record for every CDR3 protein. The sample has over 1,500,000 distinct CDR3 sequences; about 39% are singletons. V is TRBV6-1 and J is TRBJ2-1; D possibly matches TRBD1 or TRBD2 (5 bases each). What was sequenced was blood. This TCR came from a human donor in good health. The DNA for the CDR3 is TGTGCCAGCAGTGAAGCCATGGGGGATGAGCAGTTCTTC. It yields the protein CASSEAMGDEQFF.